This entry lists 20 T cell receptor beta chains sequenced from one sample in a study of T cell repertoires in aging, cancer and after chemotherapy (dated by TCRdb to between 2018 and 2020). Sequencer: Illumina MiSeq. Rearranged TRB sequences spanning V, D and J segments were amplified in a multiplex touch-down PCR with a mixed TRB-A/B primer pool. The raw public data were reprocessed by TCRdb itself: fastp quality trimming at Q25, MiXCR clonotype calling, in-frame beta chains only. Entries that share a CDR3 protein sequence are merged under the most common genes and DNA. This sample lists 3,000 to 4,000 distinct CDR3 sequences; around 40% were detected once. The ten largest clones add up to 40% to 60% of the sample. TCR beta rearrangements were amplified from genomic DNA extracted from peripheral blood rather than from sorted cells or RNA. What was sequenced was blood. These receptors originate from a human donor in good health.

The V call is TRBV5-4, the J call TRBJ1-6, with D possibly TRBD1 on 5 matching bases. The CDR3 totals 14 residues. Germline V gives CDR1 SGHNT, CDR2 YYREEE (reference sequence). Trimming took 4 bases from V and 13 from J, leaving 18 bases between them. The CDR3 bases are TGTGCCAGCAGCGCCCGACAGACTTCGGGGCCCCTCCACTTT. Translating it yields CASSARQTSGPLHF.

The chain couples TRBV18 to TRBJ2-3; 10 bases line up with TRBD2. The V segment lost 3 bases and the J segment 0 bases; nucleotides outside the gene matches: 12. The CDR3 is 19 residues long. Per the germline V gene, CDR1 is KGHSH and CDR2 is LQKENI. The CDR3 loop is CASSPIMLAGAESTDTQYF. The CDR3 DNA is TGTGCCAGCTCACCGATTATGCTAGCGGGGGCAGAGAGCACAGATACGCAGTATTTT.

The CDR3 nucleotides are TGTGCCAGCAGCGAGGTAGGGGTCAAATATGGCTACACCTTC. Translation: CASSEVGVKYGYTF. The V and J genes are TRBV5-6 and TRBJ1-2; weak D call: TRBD1 (5 bases). The CDR3 extends over 14 amino acids. Looked up from germline, CDR1 is SGHDT and CDR2 is YYEEEE. V was pared by 4 bases and J by 5 bases, with 15 bases between. Variable domain in full (rest from reference TRBV5-6 and TRBJ1-2): DAGVTQSPTHLIKTRGQQVTLRCSPKSGHDTVSWYQQALGQGPQFIFQYYEEEERQRGNFPDRFSGHQFPNYSSELNVNALLLGDSALYLCASSEVGVKYGYTFGSGTRLTVV.

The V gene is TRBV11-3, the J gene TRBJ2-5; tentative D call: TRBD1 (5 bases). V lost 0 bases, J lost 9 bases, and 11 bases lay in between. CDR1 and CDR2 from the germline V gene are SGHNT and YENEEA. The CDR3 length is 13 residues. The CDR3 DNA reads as TGTGCCAGCAGCTTAGAGGGGCGAAATCCCCAGTACTTC. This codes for CASSLEGRNPQYF.

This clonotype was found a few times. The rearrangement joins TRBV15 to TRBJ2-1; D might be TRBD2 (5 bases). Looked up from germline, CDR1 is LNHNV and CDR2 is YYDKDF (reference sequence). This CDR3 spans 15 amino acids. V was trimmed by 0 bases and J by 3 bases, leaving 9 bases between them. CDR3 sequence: CATSRELGSYNEQFF. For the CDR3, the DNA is TGTGCCACCAGCAGAGAACTAGGCAGCTACAATGAGCAGTTCTTC.

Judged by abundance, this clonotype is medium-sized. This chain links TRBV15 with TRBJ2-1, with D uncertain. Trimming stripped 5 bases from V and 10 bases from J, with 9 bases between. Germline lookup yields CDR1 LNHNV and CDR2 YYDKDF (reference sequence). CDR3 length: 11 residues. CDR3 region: CATSLRTEQFF. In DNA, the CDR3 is TGTGCCACCAGCCTCCGGACGGAGCAGTTCTTC. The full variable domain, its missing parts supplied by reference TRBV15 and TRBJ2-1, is DAMVIQNPRYQVTQFGKPVTLSCSQTLNHNVMYWYQQKSSQAPKLLFHYYDKDFNNEADTPDNFQSRRPNTSFCFLDIRSPGLGDTAMYLCATSLRTEQFFGPGTRLTVL.

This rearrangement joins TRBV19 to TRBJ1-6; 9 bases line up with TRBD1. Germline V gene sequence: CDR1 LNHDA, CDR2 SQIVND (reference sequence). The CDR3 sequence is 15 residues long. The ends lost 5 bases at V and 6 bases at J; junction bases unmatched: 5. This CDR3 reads CASSVQGASNSPLHF. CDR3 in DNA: TGTGCCAGTAGTGTACAGGGGGCGAGTAATTCACCCCTCCACTTT.

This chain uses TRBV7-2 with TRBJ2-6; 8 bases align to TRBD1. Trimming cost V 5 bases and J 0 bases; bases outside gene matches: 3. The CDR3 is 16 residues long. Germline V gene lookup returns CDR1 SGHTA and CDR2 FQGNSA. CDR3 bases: TGTGCCAGCAGCCTAACAGGGGGCTCTGGGGCCAACGTCCTGACTTTC. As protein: CASSLTGGSGANVLTF.

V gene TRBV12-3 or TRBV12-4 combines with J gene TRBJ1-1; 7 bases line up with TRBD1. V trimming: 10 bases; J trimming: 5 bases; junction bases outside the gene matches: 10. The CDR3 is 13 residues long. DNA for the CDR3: TGTGCCACCGGTGTAGGGGGCAAAACTGAAGCTTTCTTT. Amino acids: CATGVGGKTEAFF.

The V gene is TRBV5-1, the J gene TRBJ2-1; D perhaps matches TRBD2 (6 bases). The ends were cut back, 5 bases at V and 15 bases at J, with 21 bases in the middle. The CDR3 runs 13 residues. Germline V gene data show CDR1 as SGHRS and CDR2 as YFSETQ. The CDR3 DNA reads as TGCGCCAGCAGGCCAGATCCGGCGGGGTGGTGGTTCTTC. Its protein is CASRPDPAGWWFF. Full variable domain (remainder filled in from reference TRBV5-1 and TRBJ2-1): KAGVTQTPRYLIKTRGQQVTLSCSPISGHRSVSWYQQTPGQGLQFLFEYFSETQRNKGNFPGRFSGRQFSNSRSEMNVSTLELGDSALYLCASRPDPAGWWFFGPGTRLTVL.

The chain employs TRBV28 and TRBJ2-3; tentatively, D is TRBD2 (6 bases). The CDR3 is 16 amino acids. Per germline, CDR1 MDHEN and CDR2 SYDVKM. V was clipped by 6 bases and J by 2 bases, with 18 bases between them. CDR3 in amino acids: CASRPLLGGYTDTQYF. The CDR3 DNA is TGTGCCAGCAGGCCCCTACTAGGAGGGTACACAGATACGCAGTATTTT.

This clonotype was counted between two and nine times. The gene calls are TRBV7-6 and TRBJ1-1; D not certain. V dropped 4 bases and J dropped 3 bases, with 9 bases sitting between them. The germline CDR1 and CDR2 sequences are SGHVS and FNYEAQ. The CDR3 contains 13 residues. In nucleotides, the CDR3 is TGTGCCAGCAGCTACGGACCGTACACTGAAGCTTTCTTT. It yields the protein CASSYGPYTEAFF.

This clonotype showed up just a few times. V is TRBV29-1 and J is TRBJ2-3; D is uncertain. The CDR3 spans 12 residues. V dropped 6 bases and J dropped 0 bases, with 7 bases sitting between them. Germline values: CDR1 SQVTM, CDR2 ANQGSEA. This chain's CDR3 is CSVTGSTDTQYF. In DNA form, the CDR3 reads TGCAGCGTGACTGGGAGCACAGATACGCAGTATTTT.

The CDR3 DNA is TGTGCCTGGAGTGTAAGGAGCGGGGGGCAAGAGACCCAGTACTTC. Translation gives CAWSVRSGGQETQYF. The V and J genes are TRBV30 and TRBJ2-5; 9 bases agree with TRBD2. J lost 2 bases, V lost 0 bases, and 4 bases had no gene match. This CDR3 has 15 residues. Germline lookup yields CDR1 GTSNPN and CDR2 SVGIG (reference sequence).

CDR3 sequence: CASSSRTGDLFGNTIYF. CDR3 in DNA: TGTGCCAGCAGTTCTCGGACAGGGGATTTGTTTGGAAACACCATATATTTT. The gene calls are TRBV12-3 or TRBV12-4 and TRBJ1-3; TRBD1 matches at 9 bases. Unmatched junction bases numbered 10, after V lost 4 bases and J lost 3 bases. This CDR3 is built from 17 residues.

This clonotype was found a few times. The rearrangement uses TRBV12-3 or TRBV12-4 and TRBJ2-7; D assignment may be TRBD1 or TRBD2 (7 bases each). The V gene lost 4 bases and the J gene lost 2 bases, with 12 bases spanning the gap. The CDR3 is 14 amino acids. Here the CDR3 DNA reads TGTGCCAGCAGTTCCAGGGGGGGTGCCTACGAGCAGTACGTC. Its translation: CASSSRGGAYEQYV.

Here the CDR3 reads CASSFRGATQPQHF. In DNA, the CDR3 is TGTGCCAGCAGTTTCCGGGGGGCAACGCAGCCCCAGCATTTT. The chain combines TRBV12-3 or TRBV12-4 with TRBJ1-5; D perhaps matches TRBD1 (6 bases). Trimming cost V 3 bases and J 7 bases, with 13 bases left between them. The length of the CDR3 is 14 residues.

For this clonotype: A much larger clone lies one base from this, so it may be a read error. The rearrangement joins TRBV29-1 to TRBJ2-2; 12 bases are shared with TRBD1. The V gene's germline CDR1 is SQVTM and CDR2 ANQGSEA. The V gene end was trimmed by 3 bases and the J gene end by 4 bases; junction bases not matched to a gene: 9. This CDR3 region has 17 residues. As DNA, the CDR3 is TGCAGCGTTGATAGGGACAGGGGGCTAGGGGGCACCGGGGAGCTGTTTTTT. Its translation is CSVDRDRGLGGTGELFF.

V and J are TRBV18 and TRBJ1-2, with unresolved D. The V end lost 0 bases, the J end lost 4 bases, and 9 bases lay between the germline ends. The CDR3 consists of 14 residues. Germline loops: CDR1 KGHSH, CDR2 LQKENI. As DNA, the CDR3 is TGTGCCAGCTCACCACCTTGGGGAGGCTATGGCTACACCTTC. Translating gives CASSPPWGGYGYTF.

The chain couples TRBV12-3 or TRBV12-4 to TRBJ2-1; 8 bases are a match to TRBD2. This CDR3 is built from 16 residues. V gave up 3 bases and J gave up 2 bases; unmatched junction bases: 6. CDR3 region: CASSLMAGGTYNEQFF. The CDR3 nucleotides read TGTGCCAGCAGTTTGATGGCGGGGGGCACCTACAATGAGCAGTTCTTC.